These 2 T cell receptor beta chains were sequenced from one sample in a study of T-cell reconstitution after alpha-beta-depleted transplantation in children. The TCRbeta library was prepared with unique molecular identifiers. TCRdb used MiXCR to reprocess the PCR reads, holding one entry per CDR3 protein. The sample carries 490,000 or so distinct CDR3 sequences, under 12% recorded once. The sequences come from PBMCs, collected before TCRalphabeta/CD19-depleted stem cell transplant. These receptors originate from a child aged 2 to 15 with inherited bone marrow failure, due to receive a stem cell transplant.

The table lists this clonotype with a few counts. This rearrangement joins TRBV20-1 to TRBJ2-7; tentatively, D is TRBD2 (6 bases). The CDR3 is made up of 13 amino acids. Germline lookup yields CDR1 DFQATT and CDR2 SNEGSKA (reference sequence). The V gene lost 3 bases and the J gene lost 0 bases, with 9 bases spanning the gap. The CDR3 DNA is TGCAGTGCTAGCGGGAGTAGCTCCTACGAGCAGTACTTC. This translates into CSASGSSSYEQYF.

This clonotype was observed at least ten times. The V and J genes are TRBV20-1 and TRBJ2-1; D unresolved. In germline, CDR1 is DFQATT, CDR2 SNEGSKA (reference sequence). The V end was cut by 7 bases, the J end by 9 bases, with 10 bases between. The length of the CDR3 is 10 residues. DNA for the CDR3: TGCAGTGGGAAGTTGGTTGAGCAGTTCTTC. Its translation: CSGKLVEQFF.